The rows below give T cell receptor beta chains drawn from one sample of a study of blood T cell repertoires in COVID-19. Repertoires were generated with immunoSEQ multiplex PCR, while TCRdb's copy carries only in-frame clones and drops some. Of fewer than 400,000 clones listed, roughly 89% were seen once; the top ten hold roughly 5.3%. The sequenced material came from PBMCs or T cells enriched from blood (not recorded which). The receptors stem from a man aged 60 to 75 who had recovered from COVID-19. Both conserved end residues are part of each CDR3. Fields, in order: CDR3 length, J gene, V gene, clone size, D gene, CDR3 DNA, CDR3 protein. D genes are given only for firm matches. Clone size appears in some rows only: once, few, many, or a class for an expanded clone.

>16|TRBJ2-7|TRBV11-2|-|TRBD1
TGTGCCAGCAGCCCTGATCGACAGGGGGCTAGCTACGAGCAGTACTTC
CASSPDRQGASYEQYF
>15|TRBJ1-1|TRBV20-1|-|-
TGCAGTGCTAGTAAGTCATTGAGAGAGAACACTGAAGCTTTCTTT
CSASKSLRENTEAFF
>15|TRBJ2-3|TRBV7-2|-|-
TGTGCCAGCAGCTACGGGACTTTCAGCACAGATACGCAGTATTTT
CASSYGTFSTDTQYF
>15|TRBJ2-7|TRBV6-5|-|TRBD2
TGTGCCAGCAGTTACGTGGCGGGAGGGCCATACGAGCAGTACTTC
CASSYVAGGPYEQYF
>15|TRBJ2-2|TRBV10-1|-|TRBD1
TGCGCCAGCAGTGCTTGGGCAGGGGGTACCGGGGAGCTGTTTTTT
CASSAWAGGTGELFF
>13|TRBJ1-1|TRBV9|-|-
TGTGCCAGCAGCGTGACATCAAACACTGAAGCTTTCTTT
CASSVTSNTEAFF
>19|TRBJ1-1|TRBV7-3|-|-
TGTGCCAGCAGCTTAACGGGGAGGGTTGCGGGACCCCGGAACACTGAAGCTTTCTTT
CASSLTGRVAGPRNTEAFF
>16|TRBJ1-2|TRBV6-1|-|TRBD1
TGTGCCAGCAGTGGAACCACAGGGGGGCCTCTCTATGGCTACACCTTC
CASSGTTGGPLYGYTF
>17|TRBJ2-1|TRBV15|-|TRBD1
TGTGCCACCAGCAGAGATTTGAGGACAGGCTCCTACAATGAGCAGTTCTTC
CATSRDLRTGSYNEQFF
>15|TRBJ2-7|TRBV7-9|-|TRBD1
TGTGCCAGCACCGAACCCGACAGGGGTAAAGACGAGCAGTACTTC
CASTEPDRGKDEQYF
>16|TRBJ2-1|TRBV6-5|-|-
TGTGCCAGCAGTTACTGGTCAGGGTCCGTGGGCAATGAGCAGTTCTTC
CASSYWSGSVGNEQFF
>13|TRBJ2-7|TRBV10-1|-|-
TGCGCCACCGCCGACAGGTTGACCTACGAGCAGTACTTC
CATADRLTYEQYF
>15|TRBJ1-4|TRBV9|-|-
TGTGCCAGCAGCCCAACCCCGAGCCAGGGCGAAAAACTGTTTTTT
CASSPTPSQGEKLFF
>16|TRBJ1-3|TRBV7-4|-|-
TGTGCCAGCACTCCGCGGGGGGGGAGGTCTGGAAACACCATATATTTT
CASTPRGGRSGNTIYF
>14|TRBJ2-3|TRBV6-2/TRBV6-3|-|-
TGTGCCAGCAGCCCCCTTTCGTCCCCAGATACGCAGTATTTT
CASSPLSSPDTQYF
>13|TRBJ1-5|TRBV3-1/TRBV3-2|-|-
TGTGCCAGCAGCCGGATACAGGGCCAGCCCCAGCATTTT
CASSRIQGQPQHF
>15|TRBJ1-2|TRBV20-1|-|-
TGCAGTGCTAGTTCCCCGCCGACACATAACTATGGCTACACCTTC
CSASSPPTHNYGYTF
>13|TRBJ1-1|TRBV24-1|once|-
TGTGCCACCAATAACGGGGTATCCACTGAAGCTTTCTTT
CATNNGVSTEAFF
>14|TRBJ2-3|TRBV3-1/TRBV3-2|-|-
TGTGCCAGCAGCCAAACGACACAGGGAAATACGCAGTATTTT
CASSQTTQGNTQYF
>15|TRBJ2-5|TRBV9|-|-
TGTGCCAGCAGCGTAGGGACTTTCGACAGGGAGACCCAGTACTTC
CASSVGTFDRETQYF
>17|TRBJ2-2|TRBV5-4|-|TRBD2
TGTGCCAGCAGCTCCCTGACTAGCGGGAGAAGTACCGGGGAGCTGTTTTTT
CASSSLTSGRSTGELFF
>16|TRBJ2-1|TRBV6-5|-|-
TGTGCCAGCAGTTACTCGCGCTCCTCCGGCTACAATGAGCAGTTCTTC
CASSYSRSSGYNEQFF
>12|TRBJ1-1|TRBV19|few|TRBD1
TGTGCCAGTAAGGGACAGATCTCTGAGGCTTTCTTT
CASKGQISEAFF
>15|TRBJ1-1|TRBV27|once|-
TGTGCCAGCAGTCCGCAGCCGGGACTGGGCACTGAAGCTTTCTTT
CASSPQPGLGTEAFF
>16|TRBJ1-5|TRBV6-4|-|TRBD1
TGTGCCAGCACCACTCCGGGACAGGATAGCAATCAGCCCCAGCATTTT
CASTTPGQDSNQPQHF
>14|TRBJ1-2|TRBV6-5|-|TRBD1
TGTGCCAGCAGTTACCGCCGGGACAGGGCTGGCTACACCTTC
CASSYRRDRAGYTF
>15|TRBJ2-5|TRBV10-2|-|TRBD1
TGCGCCAGCACTGGACAGGGGGCAAGCGGAGAGACCCAGTACTTC
CASTGQGASGETQYF
>18|TRBJ2-2|TRBV7-9|-|TRBD2
TGTGCCAGCAGCTTAAGGAGCGGGAGGGCCAATCACACCGGGGAGCTGTTTTTT
CASSLRSGRANHTGELFF
>15|TRBJ1-3|TRBV19|-|-
TGTGCGAGTAAAGCCCGGGGCGGGACTGGAAACACCATATATTTT
CASKARGGTGNTIYF
>13|TRBJ2-7|TRBV2|-|TRBD1
TGTGCCACCAAGGACAGGGCCCTCTACGAGCAGTACTTC
CATKDRALYEQYF
>12|TRBJ1-1|TRBV7-9|-|-
TGTGCCAGCGCTCCCCCGGGAACTGAAGCTTTCTTT
CASAPPGTEAFF